The 24 T cell receptor beta chains given below trace back to one sample, sequenced in a study of T cell responses to AZD1222 COVID-19 vaccine. The repertoire was sequenced with immunoSEQ multiplex PCR; TCRdb's copy has only in-frame clones and lacks some. Of about 110,000 clones in the sample, approximately 90% were seen once. This specimen was peripheral blood, taken on day 0 of AZD1222 vaccination. Receptors originate from an adult in good health.

This clone was counted only a few times. This sequence joins TRBV7-9 and TRBJ1-2; D gene ambiguous. With 2 bases removed from V and 4 bases from J, the gap between germline ends came to 11 bases. This CDR3 is built from 14 residues. Germline V gene sequence: CDR1 SEHNR, CDR2 FQNEAQ (reference sequence). The CDR3 nucleotides read TGTGCCAGCAGCTTAATCTCTGGGAGCTATGGCTACACCTTC. Its translation: CASSLISGSYGYTF.

This chain uses TRBV7-2 with TRBJ2-7; D possibly corresponds to TRBD2 (5 bases). The germline gives CDR1 SGHTA, CDR2 FQGNSA. V lost 5 bases and J 9 bases, leaving 26 bases between the germline ends. The CDR3 consists of 16 residues. The CDR3 sequence: CASSPPGSGTLRGQYF. The CDR3 DNA reads as TGTGCCAGCAGCCCCCCGGGCAGCGGTACCCTACGAGGGCAGTACTTC. The variable domain in full, with the rest retrieved from reference TRBV7-2 and TRBJ2-7, is GAGVSQSPSNKVTEKGKDVELRCDPISGHTALYWYRQSLGQGLEFLIYFQGNSAPDKSGLPSDRFSAERTGGSVSTLTIQRTQQEDSAVYLCASSPPGSGTLRGQYFGPGTRLTVT.

The rearrangement uses TRBV10-1 and TRBJ2-7; 8 nucleotides align to TRBD1. V dropped 8 bases and J dropped 3; count of bases not matched to a gene: 3. Per germline, CDR1 WNHNN and CDR2 SYGVQD (reference sequence). CDR3 length: 12 residues. The CDR3 sequence: CASGTGGYEQYF. CDR3 DNA: TGCGCCAGCGGTACAGGGGGCTACGAGCAGTACTTC.

The CDR3 DNA sequence: TGTGCCAGCAGAGACAGGGGGTTGACTGAAGCTTTCTTT. This gives the protein CASRDRGLTEAFF. The rearrangement joins TRBV27 to TRBJ1-1; 9 positions match TRBD1. The CDR3 contains 13 residues. J was trimmed by 5 bases and V by 6 bases; bases with no gene match: 4. In germline, CDR1 is MNHEY, CDR2 SMNVEV (reference sequence).

This chain connects TRBV15 to TRBJ2-1; 7 positions match TRBD2. With 6 bases clipped from V and 9 bases from J, the junction kept 11 bases outside the gene matches. Germline V gene sequence: CDR1 LNHNV, CDR2 YYDKDF (reference sequence). CDR3 size: 14 residues. CDR3 bases: TGTGCCACCAGTGGGGGGGGGAACCGAGTTGAGCAGTTCTTC. Translating gives CATSGGGNRVEQFF.

V gene TRBV6-5 combines with J gene TRBJ2-4; 8 nucleotides line up with TRBD2. The CDR3 covers 15 residues. Germline CDR1 MNHEY, CDR2 SVGAGI. The V segment lost 5 bases and the J segment 5 bases; nucleotides outside the gene matches: 8. CDR3: CASSPTAAGENIQYF. The CDR3 DNA reads TGTGCCAGCAGTCCCACCGCAGCGGGGGAAAACATTCAGTACTTC.

The rearrangement links TRBV7-2 to TRBJ2-1, with 7 bases lining up with TRBD2. The germline V gene has CDR1 SGHTA and CDR2 FQGNSA. With 1 base clipped from V and 12 bases from J, the junction kept 12 bases outside the gene matches. The CDR3 is 15 residues long. For the CDR3, the DNA is TGTGCCAGCAGCTTAGTAGGGACTAAGGGACGGGGGCAGTTCTTC. Encoded protein: CASSLVGTKGRGQFF.

The chain links TRBV10-3 to TRBJ1-2, with TRBD1 as a possible D gene (5 bases). Germline lookup yields CDR1 ENHRY and CDR2 SYGVKD. The CDR3 sequence is 14 residues long. Trimming shortened V by 7 bases and J by 6 bases, and 18 bases separated the two germline ends. CDR3 coding DNA: TGTGCCATCACGGAGCAGCAGGGCGTCGATGGCTACACCTTC. This codes for CAITEQQGVDGYTF.

The chain links TRBV15 to TRBJ2-1; D might be TRBD2 (5 bases). Germline CDR1 is LNHNV and CDR2 is YYDKDF (reference sequence). V gave up 0 bases and J gave up 4 bases, with 10 bases separating them. There are 15 residues in the CDR3. The CDR3, as DNA: TGTGCCACCAGCAGAGAGATCGGGGTGTACAATGAGCAGTTCTTC. Translated: CATSREIGVYNEQFF.

This clone came up a few times. V usage is TRBV27 and J usage is TRBJ1-4; 7 bases are shared with TRBD1. The V and J ends lost 5 bases and 7 bases, in that order; junction bases with no gene match: 7. The germline V gene encodes CDR1 MNHEY and CDR2 SMNVEV (reference sequence). This CDR3 is built from 14 residues. The CDR3 spells CASSVTGYFEKLFF. The CDR3 nucleotides are TGTGCCAGCAGTGTGACAGGGTACTTTGAAAAACTGTTTTTT.

This chain uses TRBV7-2 with TRBJ2-1; the match to TRBD2 covers 10 bases. Germline V gene sequence: CDR1 SGHTA, CDR2 FQGNSA. Unmatched junction bases numbered 10, after V lost 5 bases and J lost 0 bases. The CDR3 totals 18 residues. CDR3 loop: CASSARLAGESSYNEQFF. The CDR3, as DNA: TGTGCCAGCAGCGCAAGACTAGCGGGCGAGAGCTCCTACAATGAGCAGTTCTTC. The full variable domain, its missing parts supplied by reference TRBV7-2 and TRBJ2-1, is GAGVSQSPSNKVTEKGKDVELRCDPISGHTALYWYRQSLGQGLEFLIYFQGNSAPDKSGLPSDRFSAERTGGSVSTLTIQRTQQEDSAVYLCASSARLAGESSYNEQFFGPGTRLTVL.

The J gene is TRBJ2-1, the V gene TRBV6-2 or TRBV6-3; D perhaps matches TRBD1 (5 bases). The CDR3 length is 15 residues. Germline lookup yields CDR1 MNHEY and CDR2 SVGEGT. V dropped 4 bases and J dropped 0 bases, with 10 bases sitting between them. CDR3 sequence reads: CASSFGASSYNEQFF. CDR3 DNA sequence: TGTGCCAGCAGTTTTGGGGCGAGCTCCTACAATGAGCAGTTCTTC.

J is TRBJ2-7 and V is TRBV28; no firm D call. This CDR3 comprises 15 residues. V lost 3 bases and J lost 1, with 13 bases in between. Germline V gene data show CDR1 as MDHEN and CDR2 as SYDVKM. CDR3 protein: CASSLAGPDSYEQYF. The CDR3 DNA is TGTGCCAGCAGTTTGGCAGGTCCTGATTCCTACGAGCAGTACTTC.

The rearrangement links TRBV12-3 or TRBV12-4 to TRBJ2-1; possibly TRBD2 for D (5 bases). This CDR3 is 12 amino acids long. V was pared by 4 bases and J by 7 bases, with 8 bases between. This chain's CDR3 is CASSSRGNEQFF. CDR3 nucleotides: TGTGCCAGCAGTTCAAGAGGGAATGAGCAGTTCTTC.

This clone appeared a few times. The chain links TRBV6-5 to TRBJ2-7, with D possibly TRBD2 on 6 matching bases. CDR3 length equals 13 residues. Germline values: CDR1 MNHEY, CDR2 SVGAGI. Trimming took 8 bases from V and 3 from J, leaving 14 bases between them. CDR3 in DNA: TGTGCCAGCTCGCCGGGACTGTACTACGAGCAGTACTTC. Its protein is CASSPGLYYEQYF.

This clone has a handful of counts. The chain employs TRBV21-1 and TRBJ2-1. TRBV21-1 is given as a pseudogene. There are 18 residues in the CDR3. CDR3 residues: CASSKDMGGISSYNEQFF. CDR3 bases: TGTGCCAGCAGCAAAGATATGGGGGGCATTAGCTCCTACAATGAGCAGTTCTTC.

The genes are TRBV6-5 and TRBJ1-6, with D hard to call. The CDR3 is made up of 13 amino acids. Germline-derived CDR1 and CDR2 are MNHEY and SVGAGI. V gave up 5 bases and J gave up 7 bases, with 9 bases separating them. The CDR3 DNA reads TGTGCCAGCAGTCAGAGACCCAATTCACCCCTCCACTTT. As protein: CASSQRPNSPLHF.

The gene calls are TRBV5-6 and TRBJ1-2, with D possibly being TRBD1 (5 bases). Germline V gene lookup returns CDR1 SGHDT and CDR2 YYEEEE. The CDR3 extends over 14 amino acids. Between the trimmed V and J ends, which lost 3 bases and 4 bases, there was a span of 13 bases. CDR3 coding DNA: TGTGCCAGCAGCTCTGGGGGAGGCGGCTATGGCTACACCTTC. As protein: CASSSGGGGYGYTF.

CDR3 amino acids: CASSVAGVIAAFF. In nucleotides, the CDR3 is TGTGCCAGCAGCGTGGCGGGGGTTATCGCAGCTTTCTTT. This chain uses TRBV6-5 with TRBJ1-1, with TRBD1 as a possible D gene (5 bases). V shed 6 bases and J shed 10 bases, with 18 bases lying between them. This CDR3 is 13 amino acids long. Germline loops: CDR1 MNHEY, CDR2 SVGAGI.

This rearrangement joins TRBV6-5 to TRBJ1-5; TRBD1 aligns across 9 bases. The CDR3 is 14 residues long. V lost 6 bases, J lost 6 bases, and 6 bases stayed unmatched. The germline CDR1 and CDR2 sequences are MNHEY and SVGAGI. Written as DNA, the CDR3 is TGTGCCAGCAGCGAGGGACAGGGTTTTCAGCCCCAGCATTTT. Its translation is CASSEGQGFQPQHF.

The V and J genes are TRBV2 and TRBJ2-3, with D unclear. Germline CDR1 reads SNHLY; CDR2 reads FYNNEI. The length of the CDR3 is 13 residues. V lost 0 bases and J lost 5, with 6 bases in between. In nucleotides, the CDR3 is TGTGCCAGCAGTGAAGCGTCCCTAGATACGCAGTATTTT. This gives the protein CASSEASLDTQYF.

The chain joins TRBV7-6 to TRBJ2-2; a weak D match, TRBD2 (7 bases). The V end lost 5 bases, the J end lost 4 bases, and 17 bases lay between the germline ends. The CDR3 has 16 amino acids. Germline lookup yields CDR1 SGHVS and CDR2 FNYEAQ. The DNA of the CDR3 is TGTGCCAGCAGCCCCCGGGCGGGGGCGGGCACCGGGGAGCTGTTTTTT. It encodes CASSPRAGAGTGELFF. Together with reference TRBV7-6 and TRBJ2-2, the CDR3 gives the full variable domain: GAGVSQSPRYKVTKRGQDVALRCDPISGHVSLYWYRQALGQGPEFLTYFNYEAQQDKSGLPNDRFSAERPEGSISTLTIQRTEQRDSAMYRCASSPRAGAGTGELFFGEGSRLTVL.

This clone occurred once. The V and J genes are TRBV3-1 (or the pseudogene TRBV3-2) and TRBJ2-7, with 9 positions matching TRBD1. From germline, CDR1 is LGHDT and CDR2 YNNKEL (reference sequence). This CDR3 is 14 amino acids long. V lost 3 bases and J lost 7; bases outside the gene matches: 7. Here the CDR3 reads CASSQPGQGVEQYF. CDR3 nucleotides: TGTGCCAGCAGCCAGCCGGGACAGGGAGTGGAGCAGTACTTC.

The chain has TRBV15 and TRBJ1-1; D ambiguous. V was cut by 4 bases and J by 3 bases, with 12 bases left in between. The CDR3 sequence is 14 residues long. Germline values: CDR1 LNHNV, CDR2 YYDKDF (reference sequence). CDR3 loop: CATSIGNSYTEAFF. Here the CDR3 DNA reads TGTGCCACCAGCATAGGGAATTCGTACACTGAAGCTTTCTTT.